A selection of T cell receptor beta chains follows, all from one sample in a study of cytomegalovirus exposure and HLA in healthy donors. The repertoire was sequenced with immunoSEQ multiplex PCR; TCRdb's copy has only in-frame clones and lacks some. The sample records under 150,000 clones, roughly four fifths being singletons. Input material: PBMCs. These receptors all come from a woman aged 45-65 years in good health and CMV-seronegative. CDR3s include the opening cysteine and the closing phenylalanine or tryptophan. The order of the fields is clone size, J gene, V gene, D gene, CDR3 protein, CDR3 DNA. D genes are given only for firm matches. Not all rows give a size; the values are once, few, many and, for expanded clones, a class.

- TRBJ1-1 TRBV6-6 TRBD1 CASSLGQSNAEAFF TGTGCCAGCAGTTTGGGACAGTCGAACGCTGAAGCTTTCTTT
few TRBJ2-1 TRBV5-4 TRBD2 CASSPTGRTYNEQFF TGTGCCAGCAGCCCCACCGGGAGGACCTACAATGAGCAGTTCTTC
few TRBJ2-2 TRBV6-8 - CASSQGPDTGELFF TGTGCCAGCAGCCAGGGCCCTGACACCGGGGAGCTGTTTTTT
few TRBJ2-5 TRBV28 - CASSLPYRETQYF TGTGCCAGCAGTCTACCCTACCGAGAGACCCAGTACTTC
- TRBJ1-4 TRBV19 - CASSIARGTNEKLFF TGTGCCAGTAGTATAGCCAGGGGTACTAATGAAAAACTGTTTTTT
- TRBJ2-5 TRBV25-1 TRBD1 CASSDGQGLSKTQYF TGTGCCAGCAGTGACGGACAGGGCCTCTCAAAGACCCAGTACTTC
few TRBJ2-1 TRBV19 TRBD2 CASSYGLAFSEQFF TGTGCCAGTAGTTACGGACTAGCATTTAGTGAGCAGTTCTTC
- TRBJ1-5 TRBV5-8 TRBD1 CASSSRTGYGQPQHF TGTGCCAGCAGCTCCCGGACAGGGTACGGGCAGCCCCAGCATTTT
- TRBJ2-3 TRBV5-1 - CASSLDLPRADTQYF TGCGCCAGCAGCTTGGACCTCCCGCGGGCAGATACGCAGTATTTT
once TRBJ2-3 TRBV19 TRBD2 CASRPGTSGSTDTQYF TGTGCCAGTCGACCGGGGACTAGCGGGAGCACAGATACGCAGTATTTT
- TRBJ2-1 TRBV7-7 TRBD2 CASSLGLAGGVNEQFF TGTGCTAGCAGCCTCGGACTAGCGGGAGGGGTGAATGAGCAGTTCTTC
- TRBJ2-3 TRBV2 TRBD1 CASSESRQGTDTQYF TGTGCCAGCAGTGAAAGTCGACAGGGAACAGATACGCAGTATTTT
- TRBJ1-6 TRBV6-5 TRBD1 CASSYSTGSYNSPLHF TGTGCCAGCAGTTACTCGACAGGGTCCTATAATTCACCCCTCCACTTT
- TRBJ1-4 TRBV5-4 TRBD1 CASSSDRSEKLFF TGTGCCAGCAGCTCGGACAGGTCTGAAAAACTGTTTTTT
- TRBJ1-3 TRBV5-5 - CASSVTQGLGNTIYF TGTGCCAGCAGCGTTACCCAGGGCCTTGGAAACACCATATATTTT
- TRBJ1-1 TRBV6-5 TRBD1 CASSSRGMAEAFF TGTGCCAGCAGTTCCAGGGGGATGGCTGAAGCTTTCTTT
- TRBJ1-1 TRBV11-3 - CASSLTSEAFF TGTGCCAGCAGCTTAACTTCTGAAGCTTTCTTT
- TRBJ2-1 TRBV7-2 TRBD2 CASVLRGGDEQFF TGTGCCAGCGTGTTGCGGGGGGGGGATGAGCAGTTCTTC
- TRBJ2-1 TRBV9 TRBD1 CASSLGQGKAGLYNEQFF TGTGCCAGCAGCTTGGGACAGGGAAAAGCGGGCCTTTACAATGAGCAGTTCTTC
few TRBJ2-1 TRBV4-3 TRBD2 CASSQDRGGRAHEQFF TGCGCCAGCAGCCAAGATCGGGGCGGGAGGGCGCATGAGCAGTTCTTC
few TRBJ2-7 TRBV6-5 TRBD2 CASSRGTRWTYEQYF TGTGCCAGCAGCCGAGGGACTAGATGGACCTACGAGCAGTACTTC
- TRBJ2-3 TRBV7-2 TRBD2 CASSSGLAGEADTQYF TGTGCCAGCAGCTCCGGACTAGCGGGAGAGGCAGATACGCAGTATTTT
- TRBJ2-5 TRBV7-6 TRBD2 CASSNRGVSGRAPETQYF TGTGCCAGCAGCAACCGAGGGGTGAGCGGGAGGGCCCCCGAGACCCAGTACTTC
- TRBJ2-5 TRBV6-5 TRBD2 CASSLRGALQETQYF TGTGCCAGCAGTTTGCGGGGGGCCCTCCAAGAGACCCAGTACTTC
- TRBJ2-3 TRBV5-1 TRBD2 CASSGSGNLRDTQYF TGCGCCAGCAGCGGCAGCGGGAATTTGAGGGATACGCAGTATTTT
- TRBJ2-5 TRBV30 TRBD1 CAWNLPRGLGRETQYF TGTGCCTGGAACCTCCCCAGGGGGCTAGGTAGGGAGACCCAGTACTTC
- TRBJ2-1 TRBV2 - CASRTRYNEQFF TGTGCCAGCAGGACTAGATACAATGAGCAGTTCTTC
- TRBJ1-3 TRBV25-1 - CASSARGKESGNTIYF TGTGCCAGCAGCGCCAGGGGCAAAGAGTCTGGAAACACCATATATTTT
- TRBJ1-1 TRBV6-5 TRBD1 CASRHRDRVEAFF TGTGCCAGCAGACACCGGGACAGGGTTGAAGCTTTCTTT
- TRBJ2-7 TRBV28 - CASSLYWQGSVEQYF TGTGCCAGCAGTTTATATTGGCAGGGGTCGGTCGAGCAGTACTTC
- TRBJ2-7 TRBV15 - CATSTDWGDNSYEQYF TGTGCCACCAGCACCGACTGGGGAGATAACTCCTACGAGCAGTACTTC
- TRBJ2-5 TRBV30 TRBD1 CAWSVLGQAGTQYF TGTGCCTGGAGTGTACTGGGACAGGCTGGGACCCAGTACTTC
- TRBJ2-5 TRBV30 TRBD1 CAWSSGTGGLETQYF TGTGCCTGGAGTTCGGGAACAGGGGGACTGGAGACCCAGTACTTC
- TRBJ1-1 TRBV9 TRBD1 CASSVDLTGGFTEAFF TGTGCCAGCAGCGTGGACTTGACAGGGGGGTTCACTGAAGCTTTCTTT
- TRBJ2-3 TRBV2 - CASSSRPTDTQYF TGTGCCAGCAGTTCCCGTCCCACAGATACGCAGTATTTT
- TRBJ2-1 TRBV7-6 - CASSLGGSGGYNEQFF TGTGCCAGCAGCTTAGGGGGGTCAGGGGGGTACAATGAGCAGTTCTTC
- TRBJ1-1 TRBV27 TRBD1 CASSPPGRGLTEAFF TGTGCCAGCAGTCCACCTGGTAGGGGGCTAACTGAAGCTTTCTTT
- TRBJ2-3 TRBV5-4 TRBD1 CASRRQGARGTDTQYF TGTGCCAGCAGACGACAGGGGGCGCGTGGCACAGATACGCAGTATTTT
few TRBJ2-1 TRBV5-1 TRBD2 CASSSPPLGLAGSLANNEQFF TGCGCCAGCAGCTCCCCCCCACTTGGACTAGCAGGCAGTCTGGCCAACAATGAGCAGTTCTTC
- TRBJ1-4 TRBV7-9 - CASSLGVEEEKLFF TGTGCCAGCAGCTTAGGGGTAGAGGAGGAAAAACTGTTTTTT
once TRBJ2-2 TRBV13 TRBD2 CASSLGLLAGFRTGELFF TGTGCCAGCAGCTTAGGCCTCCTAGCGGGATTCCGCACCGGGGAGCTGTTTTTT
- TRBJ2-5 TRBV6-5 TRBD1 CASSYAPGTGRETQYF TGTGCCAGCAGTTACGCCCCTGGGACAGGAAGAGAGACCCAGTACTTC
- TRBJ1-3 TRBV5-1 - CASSLEASGNTIYF TGCGCCAGCAGCTTGGAAGCCTCTGGAAACACCATATATTTT
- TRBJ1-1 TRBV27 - CASSLPGYTEAFF TGTGCCAGCAGTTTACCGGGTTACACTGAAGCTTTCTTT
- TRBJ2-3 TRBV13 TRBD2 CASSSRGLAGGHTDTQYF TGTGCCAGCAGCTCTAGGGGACTAGCGGGAGGGCACACAGATACGCAGTATTTT
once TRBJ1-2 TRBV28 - CASTPPGLNLWGYTF TGTGCCAGCACTCCACCAGGGCTCAACCTATGGGGCTACACCTTC
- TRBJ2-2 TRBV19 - CASSRYRGTFANTGELFF TGTGCCAGTAGTCGATACAGAGGGACATTTGCGAACACCGGGGAGCTGTTTTTT
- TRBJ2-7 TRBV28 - CASSLWDSTYEQYF TGTGCCAGCAGTTTATGGGACTCCACCTACGAGCAGTACTTC
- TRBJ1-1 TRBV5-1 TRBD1 CASSQGVLMNTEAFF TGCGCCAGCAGCCAGGGGGTGCTTATGAACACTGAAGCTTTCTTT